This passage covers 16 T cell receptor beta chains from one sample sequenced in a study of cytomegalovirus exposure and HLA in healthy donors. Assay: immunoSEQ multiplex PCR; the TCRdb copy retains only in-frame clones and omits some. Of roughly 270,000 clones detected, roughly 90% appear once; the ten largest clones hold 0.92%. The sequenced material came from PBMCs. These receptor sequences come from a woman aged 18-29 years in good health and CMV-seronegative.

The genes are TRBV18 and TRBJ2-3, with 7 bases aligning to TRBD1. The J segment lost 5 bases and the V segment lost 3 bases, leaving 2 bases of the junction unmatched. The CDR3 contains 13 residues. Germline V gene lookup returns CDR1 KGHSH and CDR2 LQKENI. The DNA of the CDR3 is TGTGCCAGCTCACCCTACAGGGGAGATACGCAGTATTTT. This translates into CASSPYRGDTQYF. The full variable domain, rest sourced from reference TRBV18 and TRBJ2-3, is NAGVMQNPRHLVRRRGQEARLRCSPMKGHSHVYWYRQLPEEGLKFMVYLQKENIIDESGMPKERFSAEFPKEGPSILRIQQVVRGDSAAYFCASSPYRGDTQYFGPGTRLTVL.

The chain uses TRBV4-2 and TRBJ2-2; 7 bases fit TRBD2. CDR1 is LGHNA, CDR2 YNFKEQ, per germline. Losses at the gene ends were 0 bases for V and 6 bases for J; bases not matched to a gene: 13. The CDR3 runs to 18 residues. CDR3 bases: TGTGCCAGCAGCCAAGATGGTCAAGCGGGAATCCCTTCCGGGGAGCTGTTTTTT. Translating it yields CASSQDGQAGIPSGELFF.

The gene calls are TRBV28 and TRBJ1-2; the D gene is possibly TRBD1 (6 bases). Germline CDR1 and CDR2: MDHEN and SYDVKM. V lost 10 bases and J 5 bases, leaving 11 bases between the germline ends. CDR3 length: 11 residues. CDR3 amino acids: CATGTLYGYTF. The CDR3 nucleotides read TGTGCCACCGGGACACTATATGGCTACACCTTC.

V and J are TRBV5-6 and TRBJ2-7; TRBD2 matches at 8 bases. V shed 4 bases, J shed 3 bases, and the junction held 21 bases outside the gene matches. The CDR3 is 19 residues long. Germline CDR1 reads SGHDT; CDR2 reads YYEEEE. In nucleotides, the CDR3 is TGTGCCAGCAGCCCCGCTGTGGAAGCTAAACTAGCGGCCAACTACGAGCAGTACTTC. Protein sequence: CASSPAVEAKLAANYEQYF.

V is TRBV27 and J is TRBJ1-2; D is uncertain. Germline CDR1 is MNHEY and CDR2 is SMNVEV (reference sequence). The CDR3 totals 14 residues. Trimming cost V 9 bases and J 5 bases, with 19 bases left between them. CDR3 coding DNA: TGTGCCAGTAAAGCGGGGATAGCTTATTATGGCTACACCTTC. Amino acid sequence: CASKAGIAYYGYTF.

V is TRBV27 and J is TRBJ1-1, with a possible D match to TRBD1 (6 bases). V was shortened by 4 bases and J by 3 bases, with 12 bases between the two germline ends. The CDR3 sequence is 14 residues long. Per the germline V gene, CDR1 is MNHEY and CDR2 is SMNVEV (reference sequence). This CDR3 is CASSYGDTYTEAFF. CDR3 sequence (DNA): TGTGCCAGCAGTTACGGGGACACTTACACTGAAGCTTTCTTT.

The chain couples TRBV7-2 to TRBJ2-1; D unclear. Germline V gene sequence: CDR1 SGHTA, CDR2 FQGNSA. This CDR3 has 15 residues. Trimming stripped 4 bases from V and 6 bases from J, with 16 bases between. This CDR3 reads CASSSIASLRNEQFF. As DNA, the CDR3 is TGTGCCAGCAGCTCGATCGCTAGTCTGCGCAATGAGCAGTTCTTC.

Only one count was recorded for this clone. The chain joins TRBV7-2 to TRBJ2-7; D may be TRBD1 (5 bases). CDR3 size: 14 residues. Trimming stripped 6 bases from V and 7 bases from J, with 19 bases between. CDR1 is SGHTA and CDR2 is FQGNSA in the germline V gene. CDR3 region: CASRKDQAPGEQYF. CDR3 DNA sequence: TGTGCCAGCAGAAAAGACCAGGCTCCAGGGGAGCAGTACTTC.

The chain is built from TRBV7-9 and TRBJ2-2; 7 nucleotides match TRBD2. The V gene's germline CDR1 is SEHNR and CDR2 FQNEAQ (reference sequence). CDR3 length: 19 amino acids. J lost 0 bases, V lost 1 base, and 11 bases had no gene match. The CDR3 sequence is CASSLGPSGVPSNTGELFF. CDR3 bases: TGTGCCAGCAGCTTAGGTCCTAGCGGAGTACCTTCGAACACCGGGGAGCTGTTTTTT.

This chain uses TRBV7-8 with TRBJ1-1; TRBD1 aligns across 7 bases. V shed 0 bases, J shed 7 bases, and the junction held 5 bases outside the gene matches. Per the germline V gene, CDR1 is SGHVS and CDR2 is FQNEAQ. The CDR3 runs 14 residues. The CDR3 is CASSLAGGHLEAFF. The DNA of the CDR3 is TGTGCCAGCAGCTTAGCAGGGGGCCACCTTGAAGCTTTCTTT.

CDR3 sequence reads: CASSRGLDGYTF. As DNA, the CDR3 is TGTGCCAGCAGCCGGGGTTTGGATGGCTACACCTTC. The gene calls are TRBV2 and TRBJ1-2, with unresolved D. The V end was cut by 6 bases, the J end by 6 bases, with 11 bases between. The CDR3 runs 12 residues. Germline V gene data show CDR1 as SNHLY and CDR2 as FYNNEI.

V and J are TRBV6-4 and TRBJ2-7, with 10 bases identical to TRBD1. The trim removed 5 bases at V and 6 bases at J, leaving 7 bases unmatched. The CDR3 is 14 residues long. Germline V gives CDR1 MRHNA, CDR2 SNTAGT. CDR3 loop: CASSPGQGTLEQYF. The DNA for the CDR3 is TGTGCCAGCAGTCCGGGACAGGGGACCCTCGAGCAGTACTTC.

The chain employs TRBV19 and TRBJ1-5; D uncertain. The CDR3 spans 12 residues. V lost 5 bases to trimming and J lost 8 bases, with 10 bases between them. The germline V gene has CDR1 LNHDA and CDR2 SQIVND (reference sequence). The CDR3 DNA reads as TGTGCCAGTAGTGTATCCCTTAAGCCCCAGCATTTT. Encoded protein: CASSVSLKPQHF.

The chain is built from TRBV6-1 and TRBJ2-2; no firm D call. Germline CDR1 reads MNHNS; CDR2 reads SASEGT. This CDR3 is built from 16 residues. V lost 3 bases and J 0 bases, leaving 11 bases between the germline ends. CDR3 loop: CASSEMSLANTGELFF. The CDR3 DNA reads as TGTGCCAGCAGTGAGATGAGCCTAGCGAACACCGGGGAGCTGTTTTTT.

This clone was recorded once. The CDR3 loop is CASSQGMTISTRDEQYF. As DNA, the CDR3 is TGTGCCAGCAGTCAGGGGATGACAATCTCTACTAGGGACGAGCAGTACTTC. The V call is TRBV27, the J call TRBJ2-7; D possibly corresponds to TRBD1 (6 bases). The CDR3 spans 17 residues. Deletions cut 5 bases from V and 5 bases from J, with 25 bases between. In germline, CDR1 is MNHEY, CDR2 SMNVEV (reference sequence).

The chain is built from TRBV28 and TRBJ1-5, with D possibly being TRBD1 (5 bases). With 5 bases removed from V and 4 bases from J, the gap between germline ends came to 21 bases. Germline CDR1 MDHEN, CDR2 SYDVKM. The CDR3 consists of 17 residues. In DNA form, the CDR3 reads TGTGCCAGCAGTCCCGTAGTTAGACAGACCCAAAATCAGCCCCAGCATTTT. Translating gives CASSPVVRQTQNQPQHF.